The T cell receptor beta chain under discussion was sequenced for a study of identical twins. A word on this clonotype: Its target is not known.

Each donor was a healthy Caucasian. TCRdb reprocessed the 5' RACE reads via MiXCR and lists one record per CDR3 protein. The sample carries 310,000 or so distinct CDR3 sequences, under 9% recorded once. Findings and caveats of the study: Out-of-frame alpha sequences shared by twins showed excess low generation probability. Models predicted too little out-of-frame TCR alpha sharing in monozygotic twins.

In addition, the sample was reused for a study of yellow fever vaccine responses in identical twins. That report notes: Vaccine T cell responses of twins reportedly seemed partly convergent and partly personalized.

Sequenced input: memory (CD45RO+) T cells sorted from blood. This TCR derives from a young woman in good health.

CDR3 sequence reads: CASSLAQGVLNEQYF. The CDR3 DNA reads as TGTGCCAGCAGCTTAGCTCAAGGGGTTTTAAACGAGCAGTACTTC. This chain joins TRBV11-3 and TRBJ2-7, with D perhaps matching TRBD1 (5 bases). Germline lookup yields CDR1 SGHNT and CDR2 YENEEA. V dropped 1 base and J dropped 5 bases, with 15 bases sitting between them. The CDR3 totals 15 residues. Full variable domain (remainder filled in from reference TRBV11-3 and TRBJ2-7): EAGVVQSPRYKIIEKKQPVAFWCNPISGHNTLYWYLQNLGQGPELLIRYENEEAVDDSQLPKDRFSAERLKGVDSTLKIQPAELGDSAVYLCASSLAQGVLNEQYFGPGTRLTVT.